This T cell receptor beta chain was captured by sequencing in a study of beta chain features in type 1 diabetes. Study-level results: For Type 1 diabetes patients, all four CD4+ subsets carried TCRB CDR3s that were moderately but significantly shorter. For patients, the naive, central memory and Treg TCRB repertoires appeared more alike than for healthy donors.

This CDR3 comprises 11 residues. In germline, CDR1 is MDHEN, CDR2 SYDVKM. V was shortened by 10 bases and J by 2 bases, with 8 bases between the two germline ends. Sequencing targeted expressed TCRB transcripts, as all isolated RNA had been reverse transcribed. Assay used: immunoSEQ multiplex PCR; TCRdb lists only in-frame clones, some missing. The sample has some 330,000 clones, more than 9.5% seen once. This clone occurred a few times. Antigen: not known. This chain connects TRBV28 to TRBJ1-2; the D is unclear. The clonotype was recovered from a woman aged 25 to 45 in good health. The specimen was naive CD4+ T cells from blood. The CDR3 nucleotides read TGTGCCACCGGGATCAACTATGGCTACACCTTC. Its protein is CATGINYGYTF.